This T cell receptor (beta chain) was found in a study of early T cells in non-severe SARS-CoV-2 infection. About the study: Bulk RNA taken from unsorted whole blood was sequenced, leaving chains unpaired.

The study, taken as a whole, reports: VDJdb-based annotation leaned toward anti-spike CD8 responses and missed private and CD4 specificities.

Unique molecular identifier tags were affixed to discrete cDNA molecules. TCRdb re-derived calls from the 5' RACE reads in MiXCR, one entry per CDR3 protein. The sample lists approximately 81,000 distinct CDR3 sequences; over 13% were seen once. Turning to this clonotype: What it recognizes is unknown.

The sample taken for sequencing was whole blood. The sequence came from an adult who was a healthcare worker with PCR-confirmed SARS-CoV-2 infection or an uninfected control (not recorded which).

In nucleotides, the CDR3 is TGTGCCAGCAGCTTGTCCTGGGAGCCGAACACTGAAGCTTTCTTT. Its translation: CASSLSWEPNTEAFF. The chain combines TRBV5-6 with TRBJ1-1; D gene unclear. This CDR3 spans 15 amino acids. V was cut by 1 base and J by 1 base, with 11 bases left in between. Germline assignment: CDR1 SGHDT and CDR2 YYEEEE.